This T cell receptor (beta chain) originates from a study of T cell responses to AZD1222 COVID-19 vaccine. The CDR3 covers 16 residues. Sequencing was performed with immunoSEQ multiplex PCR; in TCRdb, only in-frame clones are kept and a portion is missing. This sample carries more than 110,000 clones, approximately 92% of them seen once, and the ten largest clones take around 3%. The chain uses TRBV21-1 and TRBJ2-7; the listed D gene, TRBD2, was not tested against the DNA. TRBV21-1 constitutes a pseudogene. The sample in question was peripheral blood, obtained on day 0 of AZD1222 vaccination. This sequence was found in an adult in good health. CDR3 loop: CASSNRGGRAFYEQYF. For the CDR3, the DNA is TGTGCCAGCAGCAACCGCGGTGGGAGGGCCTTCTACGAGCAGTACTTC.